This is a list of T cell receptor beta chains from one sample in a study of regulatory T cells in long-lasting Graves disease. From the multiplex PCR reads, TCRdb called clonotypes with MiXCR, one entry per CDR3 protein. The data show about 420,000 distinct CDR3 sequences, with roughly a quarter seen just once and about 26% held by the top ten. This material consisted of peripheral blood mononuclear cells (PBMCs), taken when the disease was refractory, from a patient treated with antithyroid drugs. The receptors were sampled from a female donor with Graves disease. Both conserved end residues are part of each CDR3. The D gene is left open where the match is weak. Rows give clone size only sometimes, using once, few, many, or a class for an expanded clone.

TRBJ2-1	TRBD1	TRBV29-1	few	TGCAGCGTCTGGACAGGGGGAATCGATGAGCAGTTCTTC	CSVWTGGIDEQFF
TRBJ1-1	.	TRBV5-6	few	TGTGCCAGCAGCTTGTTCGGGGGTGGAACTGAAGCTTTCTTT	CASSLFGGGTEAFF
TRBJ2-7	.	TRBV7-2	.	TGTGCCAGCACCCCACGGGGGCCCTACGAGCAGTACTTC	CASTPRGPYEQYF
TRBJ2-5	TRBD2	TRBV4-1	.	TGCGCCAGCAGGGTGACTAGCGGGAGAGGGGAGACCCAGTACTTC	CASRVTSGRGETQYF
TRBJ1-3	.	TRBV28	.	.	CASSFGTGSRVVDF
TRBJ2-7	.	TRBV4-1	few	TGCGCCAGCAGCCAAGATTGGCCGGCCTCCTACGAGCAGTACTTC	CASSQDWPASYEQYF
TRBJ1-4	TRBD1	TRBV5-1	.	TGCGCCAGCAGCGGGGGACAGGGGACAACTAATGAAAAACTGTTTTTT	CASSGGQGTTNEKLFF
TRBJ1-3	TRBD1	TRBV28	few	TGTGCCAGCAGTACAGGGGTCTCTGGAAACACCATATATTTT	CASSTGVSGNTIYF
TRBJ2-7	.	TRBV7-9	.	TGTGCCAGCAGCTTATACGGGGAAAAGGCCTACGAGCAGTACTTC	CASSLYGEKAYEQYF
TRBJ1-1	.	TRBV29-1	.	TGCAGCGTTGAGGTAGGAATGAACACTGAAGCTTTCTTT	CSVEVGMNTEAFF
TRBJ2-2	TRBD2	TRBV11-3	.	TGTGCCAGCAGCTTAGCTTTGGCGGGAGGGGGCACCGGGGAGCTGTTTTTT	CASSLALAGGGTGELFF
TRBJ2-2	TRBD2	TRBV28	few	TGTGCCAGCAGTTTCGGGACTAGCGGGAGGGCCGGCGGGGAGCTGTTTTTT	CASSFGTSGRAGGELFF
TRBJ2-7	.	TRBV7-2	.	TGTGCCAGCAGCTTAGCCAGACAGATCCACTCCTACGAGCAGTACTTC	CASSLARQIHSYEQYF
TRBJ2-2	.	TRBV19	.	TGTGCCAGTAGTATTCGCGCCGGGGAGCTGTTTTTT	CASSIRAGELFF
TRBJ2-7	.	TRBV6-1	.	TGTGCCAGCAGCACCTTTAGGGGAGTGGTTCCCTACGAGCAGTACTTC	CASSTFRGVVPYEQYF
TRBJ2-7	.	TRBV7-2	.	TGTGCCAGCAGCCCACTCAACCCAGGGGGGGCGCAAGGGCAGTACTTC	CASSPLNPGGAQGQYF
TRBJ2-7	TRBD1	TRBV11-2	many	TGTGCCAGCAGGCGGACAGGGGACGAGCAGTACTTC	CASRRTGDEQYF
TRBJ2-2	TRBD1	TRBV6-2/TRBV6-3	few	TGTGCCAGCAGTTACGGCTTGCCGGGACAGGCGAACACCGGGGAGCTGTTTTTT	CASSYGLPGQANTGELFF
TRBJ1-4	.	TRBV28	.	TGTGCCAGCAGCGCCCCGGAGGGGTCTAATGAAAAACTGTTTTTT	CASSAPEGSNEKLFF
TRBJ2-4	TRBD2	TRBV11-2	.	TGTGCCAGCAGCTTAACGGTCCCAAGGTTAGCGGGAGGTAAAAACATTCAGTACTTC	CASSLTVPRLAGGKNIQYF
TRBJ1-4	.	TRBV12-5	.	TGTGCTAGTGGTTTCCAGGACGGAGCAACTAATGAAAAACTGTTTTTT	CASGFQDGATNEKLFF
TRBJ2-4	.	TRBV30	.	TGTGCCTGGAGTGGAACCAGAACGCTAGCCAAAAACATTCAGTACTTC	CAWSGTRTLAKNIQYF
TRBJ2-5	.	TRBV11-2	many	TGTGCCAGCAGCCCAGGCCTTCCAGAGACCCAGTACTTC	CASSPGLPETQYF
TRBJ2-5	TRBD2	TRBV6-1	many	TGTGCCAGCACTCTTCTAGCGGGAGAAGAGACCCAGTACTTC	CASTLLAGEETQYF